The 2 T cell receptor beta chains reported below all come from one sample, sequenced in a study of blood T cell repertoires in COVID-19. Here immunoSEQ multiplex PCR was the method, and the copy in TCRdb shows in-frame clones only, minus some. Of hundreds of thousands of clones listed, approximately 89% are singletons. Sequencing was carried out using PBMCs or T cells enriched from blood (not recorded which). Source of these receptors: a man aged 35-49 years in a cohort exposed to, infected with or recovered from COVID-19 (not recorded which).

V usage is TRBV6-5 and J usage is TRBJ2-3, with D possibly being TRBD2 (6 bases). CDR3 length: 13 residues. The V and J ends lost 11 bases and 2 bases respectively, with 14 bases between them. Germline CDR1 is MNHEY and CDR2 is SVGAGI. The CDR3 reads CAQSGGPTDTQYF. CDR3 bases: TGTGCCCAGAGCGGAGGGCCCACAGATACGCAGTATTTT.

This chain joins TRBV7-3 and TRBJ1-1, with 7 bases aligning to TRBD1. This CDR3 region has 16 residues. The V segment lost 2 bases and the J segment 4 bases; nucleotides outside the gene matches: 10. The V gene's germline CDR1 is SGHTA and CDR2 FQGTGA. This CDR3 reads CASSLEKGGLGTEAFF. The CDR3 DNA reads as TGTGCCAGCAGCTTAGAAAAAGGGGGCTTGGGCACTGAAGCTTTCTTT. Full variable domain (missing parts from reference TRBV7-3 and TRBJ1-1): GAGVSQTPSNKVTEKGKYVELRCDPISGHTALYWYRQSLGQGPEFLIYFQGTGAADDSGLPNDRFFAVRPEGSVSTLKIQRTERGDSAVYLCASSLEKGGLGTEAFFGQGTRLTVV.